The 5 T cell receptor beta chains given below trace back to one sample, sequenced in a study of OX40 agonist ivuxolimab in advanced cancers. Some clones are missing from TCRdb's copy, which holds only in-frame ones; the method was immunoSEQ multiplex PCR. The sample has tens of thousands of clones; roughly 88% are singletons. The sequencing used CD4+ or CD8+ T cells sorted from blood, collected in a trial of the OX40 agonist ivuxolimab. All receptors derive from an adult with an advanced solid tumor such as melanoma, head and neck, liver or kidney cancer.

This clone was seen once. The CDR3 loop is CASSLALPGLGHGYTF. In DNA form, the CDR3 reads TGCGCCAGCAGCTTGGCTCTGCCCGGCCTAGGACACGGCTACACCTTC. The chain has TRBV5-1 and TRBJ1-2, with D possibly matching TRBD1 (5 bases). Germline V lookup: CDR1 SGHRS, CDR2 YFSETQ. The V end lost 0 bases, the J end lost 8 bases, and 20 bases lay between the germline ends. The CDR3 totals 16 residues.

The chain's CDR3 is CASRPGVFGEKLFF. In DNA form, the CDR3 reads TGTGCCAGCAGGCCAGGGGTTTTCGGTGAAAAACTGTTTTTT. The chain employs TRBV27 and TRBJ1-4; a weak D match, TRBD1 (6 bases). Trimming removed 6 bases at V and 7 bases at J, with 15 bases between. In germline, CDR1 is MNHEY, CDR2 SMNVEV (reference sequence). The CDR3 consists of 14 residues. The whole variable domain, filled in from reference TRBV27 and TRBJ1-4, reads EAQVTQNPRYLITVTGKKLTVTCSQNMNHEYMSWYRQDPGLGLRQIYYSMNVEVTDKGDVPEGYKVSRKEKRNFPLILESPSPNQTSLYFCASRPGVFGEKLFFGSGTQLSVL.

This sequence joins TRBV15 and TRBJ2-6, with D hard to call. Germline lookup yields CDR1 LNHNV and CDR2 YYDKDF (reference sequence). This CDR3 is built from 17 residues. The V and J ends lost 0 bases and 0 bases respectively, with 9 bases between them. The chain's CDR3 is CATSRDERSSGANVLTF. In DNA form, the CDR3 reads TGTGCCACCAGCAGAGACGAGAGATCCTCTGGGGCCAACGTCCTGACTTTC.

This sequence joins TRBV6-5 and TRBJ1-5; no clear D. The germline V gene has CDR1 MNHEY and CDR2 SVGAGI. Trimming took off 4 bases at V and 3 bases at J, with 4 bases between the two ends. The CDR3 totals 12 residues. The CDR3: CASSSTNQPQHF. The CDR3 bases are TGTGCCAGCAGTTCAACCAATCAGCCCCAGCATTTT.

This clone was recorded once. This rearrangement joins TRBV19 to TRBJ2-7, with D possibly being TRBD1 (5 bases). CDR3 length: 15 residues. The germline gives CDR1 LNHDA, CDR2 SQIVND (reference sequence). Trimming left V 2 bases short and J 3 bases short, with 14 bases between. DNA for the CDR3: TGTGCCAGTAGTATAATGAGGCAGGGCGGCTACGAGCAGTACTTC. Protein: CASSIMRQGGYEQYF.